This passage covers 31 T cell receptor beta chains from one sample sequenced in a study of T-cell reconstitution after alpha-beta-depleted transplantation in children. For TCRbeta, the library was prepared with unique molecular identifiers. Via MiXCR, TCRdb re-called the PCR reads, giving one row per CDR3 protein. The sample comprises about 640,000 distinct CDR3 sequences, approximately 16% of which are singletons, and about 1.1% rests with the top ten. The source material was PBMCs from the stem cell graft donor, sampled from the stem cell graft. These receptor sequences come from a human donor who donated a stem cell graft to a child with acute myeloid leukemia.

This clonotype was found many times. V is TRBV29-1 and J is TRBJ2-2, with D possibly matching TRBD2 (6 bases). CDR3 length equals 15 residues. Germline CDR1 reads SQVTM; CDR2 reads ANQGSEA. V was trimmed by 1 base and J by 2 bases, leaving 11 bases between them. As DNA, the CDR3 is TGCAGCGTTGAAGGACGGGGGAAAAACACCGGGGAGCTGTTTTTT. Translation: CSVEGRGKNTGELFF.

The chain carries TRBV20-1 and TRBJ1-5, with 7 bases identical to TRBD1. The CDR3 covers 13 residues. CDR1 is DFQATT, CDR2 SNEGSKA, per germline (reference sequence). V was clipped by 5 bases and J by 0 bases; unmatched bases: 1. CDR3 amino acids: CSAGTDSNQPQHF. As DNA, the CDR3 is TGCAGTGCTGGGACAGATAGCAATCAGCCCCAGCATTTT.

This clonotype has at least ten counts. This chain uses TRBV25-1 with TRBJ1-1; D is undetermined. The germline CDR1 and CDR2 sequences are MGHDK and SYGVNS. CDR3 length: 14 residues. Trimming took 0 bases from V and 1 from J, leaving 6 bases between them. CDR3 nucleotide sequence: TGTGCCAGCAGTGAATACGAGCCGAACACTGAAGCTTTCTTT. Its translation: CASSEYEPNTEAFF.

This clonotype was counted once. A much larger clone lies a single base off, so this may be a read error. This chain joins TRBV29-1 and TRBJ2-2; no firm D call. Trimming stripped 3 bases from V and 5 bases from J, with 13 bases between. CDR1 and CDR2 (germline): SQVTM, ANQGSEA. The CDR3 totals 14 residues. CDR3 nucleotides: TGCAGCGTTGAGACCAGATTAGGGACCGGGGAGCTGTTTTTT. Translation: CSVETRLGTGELFF.

V is TRBV15 and J is TRBJ1-2, with 7 bases that match TRBD1. Germline values: CDR1 LNHNV, CDR2 YYDKDF (reference sequence). The CDR3 length is 15 residues. Losses at the gene ends were 5 bases for V and 5 bases for J; bases not matched to a gene: 11. The CDR3 loop is CATSGQVLGMYGYTF. The CDR3 DNA is TGTGCCACCAGCGGACAGGTCCTTGGGATGTATGGCTACACCTTC.

The chain uses TRBV5-1 and TRBJ2-4; TRBD1 matches 9 bases. The length of the CDR3 is 18 residues. Germline CDR1 is SGHRS and CDR2 is YFSETQ. The ends lost 4 bases at V and 1 base at J; junction bases unmatched: 12. As DNA, the CDR3 is TGCGCCAGCAGCCTTACAGGGGGCGCATTGAGGGCCAAAAACATTCAGTACTTC. Translation gives CASSLTGGALRAKNIQYF.

V gene TRBV7-9 combines with J gene TRBJ1-1; D might be TRBD1 (6 bases). The CDR3 consists of 12 residues. In germline, CDR1 is SEHNR, CDR2 FQNEAQ (reference sequence). The V end lost 3 bases, the J end lost 10 bases, and 12 bases lay between the germline ends. The CDR3 nucleotides are TGTGCCAGCAGCTTCGACAGCAGGGGAGCTTTCTTT. This encodes CASSFDSRGAFF.

DNA for the CDR3: TGTGCCAGCAGCTTGGAGCAGGGAGAAGAGACCCAGTACTTC. Amino acids: CASSLEQGEETQYF. The chain carries TRBV5-6 and TRBJ2-5, with D possibly being TRBD1 or TRBD2 (5 bases each). The CDR3 covers 14 residues. The germline gives CDR1 SGHDT, CDR2 YYEEEE. The V end was cut by 0 bases, the J end by 3 bases, with 9 bases between. The full variable domain, with the rest looked up from reference TRBV5-6 and TRBJ2-5, is DAGVTQSPTHLIKTRGQQVTLRCSPKSGHDTVSWYQQALGQGPQFIFQYYEEEERQRGNFPDRFSGHQFPNYSSELNVNALLLGDSALYLCASSLEQGEETQYFGPGTRLLVL.

This clonotype was seen many times. The chain recombines TRBV4-3 with TRBJ1-1; D may be TRBD1 (5 bases). The CDR3 runs 14 residues. The V end was cut by 4 bases, the J end by 1 base, with 10 bases between. CDR1 is LGHNA, CDR2 YSLEER, per germline. For the CDR3, the DNA is TGCGCCAGCAGCCGCTTAACAGGGAACACTGAAGCTTTCTTT. This codes for CASSRLTGNTEAFF.

J is TRBJ2-1 and V is TRBV20-1, with D uncertain. This CDR3 is built from 14 residues. Germline-derived CDR1 and CDR2 are DFQATT and SNEGSKA (reference sequence). Trimming shortened V by 3 bases and J by 2 bases, and 11 bases separated the two germline ends. CDR3 residues: CSASGVTAYNEQFF. The CDR3 region has the DNA TGCAGTGCTAGTGGGGTGACTGCCTACAATGAGCAGTTCTTC.

This clonotype appeared many times. V is TRBV6-1 and J is TRBJ1-5, with a weak D call TRBD1 (5 bases). Between the trimmed V and J ends, which lost 4 bases and 1 base, there was a span of 8 bases. Germline V gene sequence: CDR1 MNHNS, CDR2 SASEGT. The CDR3 totals 14 residues. CDR3 sequence: CASSVQGSNQPQHF. CDR3 bases: TGTGCCAGCAGTGTTCAGGGAAGCAATCAGCCCCAGCATTTT.

V usage is TRBV11-1 and J usage is TRBJ1-3; no firm D call. Germline V gives CDR1 SGHAT, CDR2 FQDESV (reference sequence). The V end was cut by 7 bases, the J end by 0 bases, with 7 bases between. CDR3 length: 13 residues. CDR3 region: CASTRGSGNTIYF. CDR3 DNA sequence: TGTGCCAGCACACGAGGCTCTGGAAACACCATATATTTT.

This clonotype was picked up many times. This chain joins TRBV20-1 and TRBJ2-5, with a weak D call TRBD1 (6 bases). Germline CDR1 is DFQATT and CDR2 is SNEGSKA (reference sequence). V lost 0 bases, J lost 9 bases, and 20 bases lay in between. There are 15 residues in the CDR3. The CDR3 here is CSARDLGRGQGAQYF. DNA of the CDR3: TGCAGTGCTAGAGATCTCGGCAGGGGCCAAGGGGCCCAGTACTTC.

This clonotype has at least ten counts. The V and J genes are TRBV7-2 and TRBJ2-1; D not resolved. V was trimmed by 6 bases and J by 0 bases, leaving 6 bases between them. The CDR3 contains 13 residues. Germline values: CDR1 SGHTA, CDR2 FQGNSA. For the CDR3, the DNA is TGTGCCAGCAGGTCGGACTCCTACAATGAGCAGTTCTTC. Its translation is CASRSDSYNEQFF.

The chain employs TRBV7-6 and TRBJ2-2; D is perhaps TRBD1 or TRBD2 (6 bases each). The CDR3 spans 16 residues. Germline values: CDR1 SGHVS, CDR2 FNYEAQ. Trimming left V 4 bases short and J 5 bases short, with 17 bases between. The chain's CDR3 is CASSSPGGVETGELFF. The CDR3 DNA follows: TGTGCCAGCAGCTCCCCCGGGGGCGTAGAAACCGGGGAGCTGTTTTTT. Supplemented by reference TRBV7-6 and TRBJ2-2, the full variable domain reads GAGVSQSPRYKVTKRGQDVALRCDPISGHVSLYWYRQALGQGPEFLTYFNYEAQQDKSGLPNDRFSAERPEGSISTLTIQRTEQRDSAMYRCASSSPGGVETGELFFGEGSRLTVL.

CDR3: CASSRTGGTQPQHF. The CDR3 DNA sequence: TGCGCCAGCAGCCGTACAGGGGGTACTCAGCCCCAGCATTTT. This sequence joins TRBV4-3 and TRBJ1-5; TRBD1 agrees at 8 bases. This CDR3 spans 14 amino acids. The trim removed 4 bases at V and 6 bases at J, leaving 5 bases unmatched. Germline CDR1 LGHNA, CDR2 YSLEER.

The chain joins TRBV20-1 to TRBJ1-5; a possible D gene is TRBD1 (5 bases). Trimming shortened V by 5 bases and J by 5 bases, and 16 bases separated the two germline ends. The CDR3 runs to 14 residues. From germline, CDR1 is DFQATT and CDR2 SNEGSKA (reference sequence). The CDR3 is CSAGGKGGDQPQHF. In DNA, the CDR3 is TGCAGTGCTGGTGGAAAGGGAGGGGATCAGCCCCAGCATTTT.

In its sample, this clonotype was seen many times. The chain employs TRBV20-1 and TRBJ2-7; a weak D match, TRBD1 (6 bases). V lost 4 bases, J lost 0 bases, and 19 bases lay in between. The CDR3 runs 16 residues. CDR1 is DFQATT, CDR2 SNEGSKA, per germline (reference sequence). The CDR3 region is CSAMTPQGSTSYEQYF. The CDR3 DNA is TGCAGTGCTATGACCCCGCAGGGGTCGACCTCCTACGAGCAGTACTTC.

As to this clonotype: An end of the junction does not agree with germline; a read error may underlie this. The chain uses TRBV5-3 and TRBJ2-3, with D unclear. TRBV5-3 carries the ORF label, with uncertain function. This CDR3 spans 13 amino acids. The CDR3 loop reads CARSGSSTHTQYF. The CDR3 coding sequence is TGTGCCAGAAGTGGGTCCTCCACACATACGCAGTATTTT.

This clonotype was recorded many times. V is TRBV20-1 and J is TRBJ1-1; 8 positions match TRBD1. The J segment lost 3 bases and the V segment lost 6 bases, leaving 12 bases of the junction unmatched. This CDR3 contains 15 residues. Germline V gene lookup returns CDR1 DFQATT and CDR2 SNEGSKA (reference sequence). CDR3 sequence: CSAGHLTGGDTEAFF. The CDR3 nucleotides read TGCAGTGCCGGGCACTTAACAGGGGGAGACACTGAAGCTTTCTTT.

The genes are TRBV20-1 and TRBJ1-2, with no clear D. Germline-derived CDR1 and CDR2 are DFQATT and SNEGSKA (reference sequence). V lost 3 bases to trimming and J lost 4 bases, with 9 bases between them. CDR3 size: 12 residues. The CDR3 here is CSASRQIYGYTF. CDR3 DNA sequence: TGCAGTGCTAGCCGGCAGATCTATGGCTACACCTTC.

This clonotype was recorded at least ten times. The rearrangement uses TRBV6-2 or TRBV6-3 and TRBJ2-1; D is unclear. The CDR3 has 13 amino acids. The V end was cut by 4 bases, the J end by 3 bases, with 7 bases between. Germline CDR1 reads MNHEY; CDR2 reads SVGEGT. This CDR3 reads CASSSKGYNEQFF. The CDR3 nucleotides are TGTGCCAGCAGTTCGAAGGGCTACAATGAGCAGTTCTTC.

A few counts support this clonotype. The chain recombines TRBV5-1 with TRBJ2-1; D might be TRBD1 (6 bases). Germline CDR1 reads SGHRS; CDR2 reads YFSETQ. The ends were cut back, 2 bases at V and 2 bases at J, with 17 bases in the middle. This CDR3 region has 17 residues. The CDR3 region is CASSFAGERGAYNEQFF. The CDR3, as DNA: TGCGCCAGCAGCTTCGCAGGGGAGAGAGGGGCCTACAATGAGCAGTTCTTC.

This clonotype was found many times. This chain connects TRBV20-1 to TRBJ2-7; D is tentatively TRBD1 or TRBD2 (6 bases each). The CDR3 contains 14 residues. Per germline, CDR1 DFQATT and CDR2 SNEGSKA (reference sequence). Trimming stripped 0 bases from V and 4 bases from J, with 13 bases between. In nucleotides, the CDR3 is TGCAGTGCTAGAGATGGGGGGCGTAGGTACGAGCAGTACTTC. Its translation: CSARDGGRRYEQYF.

This clonotype has only a few counts. The chain has TRBV7-7 and TRBJ2-5; 7 positions agree with TRBD2. Germline assignment: CDR1 SSHAT and CDR2 FNYEAQ (reference sequence). The CDR3 runs 14 residues. The J segment lost 5 bases and the V segment lost 0 bases, leaving 3 bases of the junction unmatched. CDR3 amino acids: CASSLASGDETQYF. DNA for the CDR3: TGTGCCAGCAGCTTAGCGAGCGGGGACGAGACCCAGTACTTC.

This clonotype was observed at least ten times. This chain connects TRBV5-1 to TRBJ2-7, with no clear D. The germline gives CDR1 SGHRS, CDR2 YFSETQ. The ends were cut back, 0 bases at V and 7 bases at J, with 5 bases in the middle. This CDR3 spans 11 amino acids. The CDR3 loop reads CASSLDTEQYF. The CDR3 bases are TGCGCCAGCAGCTTGGACACTGAGCAGTACTTC. Full variable domain (rest looked up from reference TRBV5-1 and TRBJ2-7): KAGVTQTPRYLIKTRGQQVTLSCSPISGHRSVSWYQQTPGQGLQFLFEYFSETQRNKGNFPGRFSGRQFSNSRSEMNVSTLELGDSALYLCASSLDTEQYFGPGTRLTVT.

This clonotype was picked up many times. The chain links TRBV20-1 to TRBJ1-5; D not certain. The V gene lost 6 bases and the J gene lost 7 bases, with 13 bases spanning the gap. The CDR3 is 12 amino acids. Germline V gene lookup returns CDR1 DFQATT and CDR2 SNEGSKA (reference sequence). This chain's CDR3 is CSAAYGGQPQHF. CDR3 coding DNA: TGCAGTGCCGCCTACGGCGGGCAGCCCCAGCATTTT.

In its sample, this clonotype was seen many times. V usage is TRBV19 and J usage is TRBJ2-1, with TRBD2 matching over 7 bases. This CDR3 comprises 13 residues. Losses at the gene ends were 5 bases for V and 8 bases for J; bases not matched to a gene: 6. Germline V CDR1 and CDR2: LNHDA, SQIVND (reference sequence). CDR3 protein: CASSQERGHEQFF. CDR3 DNA sequence: TGTGCCAGTAGTCAGGAGCGGGGTCATGAGCAGTTCTTC.

The chain combines TRBV11-2 with TRBJ1-2; 11 bases are shared with TRBD1. CDR1 is SGHAT and CDR2 is FQNNGV in the germline V gene. The CDR3 sequence is 15 residues long. V dropped 5 bases and J dropped 6; count of bases not matched to a gene: 8. Here the CDR3 DNA reads TGTGCCAGCAGCAATCACGGACAGGGGGCGAATGGCTACACCTTC. Its protein is CASSNHGQGANGYTF.

This clonotype was detected many times. J is TRBJ1-2 and V is TRBV5-5; no definite D call. Trimming left V 0 bases short and J 3 bases short, with 12 bases between. CDR3 size: 15 residues. Germline lookup yields CDR1 SGHKS and CDR2 YYEKEE (reference sequence). CDR3 loop: CASSLVASDYYGYTF. CDR3 bases: TGTGCCAGCAGCTTGGTAGCCAGCGACTACTATGGCTACACCTTC.

This chain links TRBV11-2 with TRBJ2-7; D unclear. CDR1 and CDR2 (germline): SGHAT, FQNNGV. The CDR3 is 15 amino acids. Trimming pared 3 bases from V and 3 bases from J, leaving 15 bases between. Written as DNA, the CDR3 is TGTGCCAGCAGCTTTCGGGCCAGTAAGGGCTACGAGCAGTACGTC. Its translation is CASSFRASKGYEQYV.